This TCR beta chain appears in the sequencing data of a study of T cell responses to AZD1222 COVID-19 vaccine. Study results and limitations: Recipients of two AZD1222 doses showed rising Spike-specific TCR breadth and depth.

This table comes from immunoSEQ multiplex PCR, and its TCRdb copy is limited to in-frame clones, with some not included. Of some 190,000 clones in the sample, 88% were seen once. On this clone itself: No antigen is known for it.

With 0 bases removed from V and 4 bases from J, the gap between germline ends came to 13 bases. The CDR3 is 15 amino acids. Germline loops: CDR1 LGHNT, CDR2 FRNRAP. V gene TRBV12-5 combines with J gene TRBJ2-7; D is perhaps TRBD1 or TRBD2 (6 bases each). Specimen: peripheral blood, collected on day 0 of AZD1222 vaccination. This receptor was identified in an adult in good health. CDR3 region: CASGLVLTGRYEQYF. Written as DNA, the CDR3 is TGTGCTAGTGGTTTGGTACTCACAGGGAGGTACGAGCAGTACTTC. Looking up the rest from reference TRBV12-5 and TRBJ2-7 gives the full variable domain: DARVTQTPRHKVTEMGQEVTMRCQPILGHNTVFWYRQTMMQGLELLAYFRNRAPLDDSGMPKDRFSAEMPDATLATLKIQPSEPRDSAVYFCASGLVLTGRYEQYFGPGTRLTVT.